This T cell receptor (beta chain) was recorded in a study of long-term antiretroviral therapy in people with HIV. Study-wide points: After ART, diversity increased yet remained lower than transplant donor controls. HIV repertoire CDR3 lengths ranged less widely than those of controls.

V lost 3 bases, J lost 7 bases, and 12 bases lay in between. Germline V gives CDR1 WSHSY, CDR2 SAAADI. This CDR3 spans 13 amino acids. This clone was seen only a few times. Its target is not known. The immunoSEQ assay was v3.0, run at survey level. Each sample aimed for roughly 40,000-50,000 sequenced T-cell genomes. This table comes from immunoSEQ multiplex PCR, and its TCRdb copy is limited to in-frame clones, with some not included. Among about 22,000 clones listed, 85% to 90% were seen once. Held in samples before DNA extraction were roughly 1-10 million cryopreserved PBMC. Source: unsorted PBMCs, taken 1.3 years after starting antiretroviral therapy. This TCR was sampled from a man in his fifties or sixties with HIV. The V gene is TRBV10-2, the J gene TRBJ1-1; unclear D gene. The CDR3 loop is CASSDAGFGEAFF. The CDR3 DNA reads as TGCGCCAGCAGTGATGCGGGGTTCGGTGAAGCTTTCTTT.